A single sample gave rise to the 32 T cell receptor beta chains below, sequenced in a study of cytotoxic CD8 clonotypes in ibrutinib-treated CLL. The data were produced by immunoSEQ multiplex PCR, yet TCRdb's version contains in-frame clones alone and is incomplete. The repertoire holds 300,000 to 350,000 clones, roughly 80% seen once, with about 6.7% in the top ten. Sequenced material: PBMCs, taken before ibrutinib treatment. Receptors originate from a human donor with chronic lymphocytic leukemia.

The chain links TRBV14 to TRBJ2-2; D remains unclear. Trimming cost V 0 bases and J 0 bases, with 14 bases left between them. The CDR3 consists of 18 residues. Per the germline V gene, CDR1 is SGHDN and CDR2 is FVKESK. The CDR3 protein is CASSQEKSASSNTGELFF. CDR3 sequence (DNA): TGTGCCAGCAGCCAAGAAAAATCTGCCAGCTCGAACACCGGGGAGCTGTTTTTT.

The CDR3 DNA reads TGTGCCAGCAGTCAGGAATCATACAATACGCAGTATTTT. Protein sequence: CASSQESYNTQYF. The gene calls are TRBV6-5 and TRBJ2-3; the D is unclear. This CDR3 spans 13 amino acids. CDR1 and CDR2 from the germline V gene are MNHEY and SVGAGI. Trimming took 5 bases from V and 7 from J, leaving 13 bases between them.

The chain carries TRBV10-2 and TRBJ1-1, with a tentative D call TRBD1 (5 bases). Trimming removed 6 bases at V and 10 bases at J, with 12 bases between. The CDR3 consists of 11 residues. CDR1 WSHSY and CDR2 SAAADI come from the germline V gene. The CDR3 DNA reads TGCGCCAGCAGGGGGGATGTGGTAGCTTTCTTT. This gives the protein CASRGDVVAFF.

This clone has more than one count but fewer than ten. A junction end diverges from the germline sequence, so it may reflect a read error. V and J are TRBV6-7 and TRBJ2-7, with TRBD1 as a possible D gene (6 bases). TRBV6-7 falls under the ORF class, with uncertain function. This CDR3 comprises 14 residues. The CDR3 nucleotides are TGTGCCAGCACCTACCCCGGGACACCCCTTACATCGCACTTC. Translated: CASTYPGTPLTSHF.

This chain links TRBV18 with TRBJ1-1, with a tentative D call TRBD1 (6 bases). Looked up from germline, CDR1 is KGHSH and CDR2 is LQKENI. The CDR3 sequence is 13 residues long. Trimming removed 5 bases at V and 5 bases at J, with 12 bases between. For the CDR3, the DNA is TGTGCCAGCTCATCACAGGGATGGACTGAAGCTTTCTTT. Its protein is CASSSQGWTEAFF. The whole variable domain, filled in from reference TRBV18 and TRBJ1-1, reads NAGVMQNPRHLVRRRGQEARLRCSPMKGHSHVYWYRQLPEEGLKFMVYLQKENIIDESGMPKERFSAEFPKEGPSILRIQQVVRGDSAAYFCASSSQGWTEAFFGQGTRLTVV.

DNA for the CDR3: TGTGCCAGCTCACCCCCGGGGGGGTCTAGCACAGATACGCAGTATTTT. Translation gives CASSPPGGSSTDTQYF. The V call is TRBV18, the J call TRBJ2-3; TRBD2 agrees at 8 bases. The CDR3 totals 16 residues. CDR1 and CDR2 from the germline V gene are KGHSH and LQKENI. With V trimmed by 3 bases and J by 0 bases, 5 bases remained unmatched.

The V gene is TRBV29-1, the J gene TRBJ2-7; 10 positions match TRBD1. Germline CDR1 reads SQVTM; CDR2 reads ANQGSEA. The CDR3 is 14 amino acids. Trimming at V came to 4 bases and at J to 2 bases, leaving 5 bases not matched to a gene. This CDR3 reads CSVVPGTGAYEQYF. The CDR3 DNA is TGCAGCGTTGTACCCGGGACAGGGGCCTACGAGCAGTACTTC.

The CDR3 protein is CASSSGTVETQYF. The CDR3 DNA reads as TGTGCCAGCAGCTCGGGGACGGTCGAGACCCAGTACTTC. This chain uses TRBV4-2 with TRBJ2-5; the D call may be TRBD1 or TRBD2 (5 bases each). V was shortened by 5 bases and J by 5 bases, with 12 bases between the two germline ends. This CDR3 has 13 residues. CDR1 and CDR2 from the germline V gene are LGHNA and YNFKEQ.

This clone was recorded once. This chain links TRBV5-1 with TRBJ2-2, with D hard to call. V was trimmed by 7 bases and J by 5 bases, leaving 18 bases between them. The CDR3 has 15 residues. Germline lookup yields CDR1 SGHRS and CDR2 YFSETQ. The chain's CDR3 is CASGESLTRTGELFF. CDR3 nucleotides: TGCGCCAGCGGCGAGTCGCTTACTCGGACCGGGGAGCTGTTTTTT.

This chain links TRBV28 with TRBJ2-3, with D perhaps TRBD1 (6 bases). Trimming cost V 5 bases and J 5 bases, with 14 bases left between them. The V gene's germline CDR1 is MDHEN and CDR2 SYDVKM. The length of the CDR3 is 14 residues. CDR3 in DNA: TGTGCCAGCAGTGAAACAGGGAGTGGAGATACGCAGTATTTT. This codes for CASSETGSGDTQYF.

The chain employs TRBV6-5 and TRBJ2-7; 10 positions match TRBD1. The CDR3 extends over 15 amino acids. Germline loops: CDR1 MNHEY, CDR2 SVGAGI. Losses at the gene ends were 4 bases for V and 0 bases for J; bases not matched to a gene: 3. The CDR3 bases are TGTGCCAGCAGTTCATGGGACAGGGGCTCCTACGAGCAGTACTTC. It is translated as CASSSWDRGSYEQYF.

The J gene is TRBJ1-2, the V gene TRBV7-2, with a possible D match to TRBD1 (6 bases). CDR1 SGHTA and CDR2 FQGNSA come from the germline V gene. Trimming removed 2 bases from V and 4 bases from J, with 17 bases in between. CDR3 size: 16 residues. CDR3 sequence: CASSLTFGGLVYGYTF. DNA for the CDR3: TGTGCCAGCAGCTTAACTTTCGGGGGCTTAGTCTATGGCTACACCTTC.

This clone was observed a few times. The chain recombines TRBV9 with TRBJ1-4; D gene ambiguous. The CDR3 sequence is 13 residues long. Trimming shortened V by 3 bases and J by 3 bases, and 6 bases separated the two germline ends. Germline V gives CDR1 SGDLS, CDR2 YYNGEE. In nucleotides, the CDR3 is TGTGCCAGCAGCGCCAGCCCTAATGAAAAACTGTTTTTT. Translating gives CASSASPNEKLFF.

The genes are TRBV5-5 and TRBJ1-4; D is ambiguous. With 2 bases removed from V and 0 bases from J, the gap between germline ends came to 17 bases. The CDR3 spans 18 residues. Looked up from germline, CDR1 is SGHKS and CDR2 is YYEKEE (reference sequence). DNA of the CDR3: TGTGCCAGCAGCTTAAAGGGCCCGATCATTGCAACTAATGAAAAACTGTTTTTT. This encodes CASSLKGPIIATNEKLFF.

This chain uses TRBV4-3 with TRBJ2-5; possibly TRBD1 for D (6 bases). The germline V and J ends were trimmed by 0 bases and 4 bases, with 9 bases remaining between them. The CDR3 runs 14 residues. Germline CDR1 LGHNA, CDR2 YSLEER. This chain's CDR3 is CASSQDTGPETQYF. The CDR3 nucleotides read TGCGCCAGCAGCCAAGATACAGGGCCAGAGACCCAGTACTTC.

CDR3 amino acids: CASSPLGRGPMNTEAFF. Written as DNA, the CDR3 is TGTGCCAGCAGCCCACTTGGCAGGGGGCCTATGAACACTGAAGCTTTCTTT. The V gene is TRBV5-6, the J gene TRBJ1-1; 8 bases map to TRBD1. Germline CDR1 is SGHDT and CDR2 is YYEEEE. The CDR3 length is 17 residues. The junction had 11 bases not matched to a gene; V was cut back by 4 bases and J by 0 bases.

The genes are TRBV28 and TRBJ1-4; tentatively, D is TRBD1 (6 bases). This CDR3 contains 15 residues. Germline loops: CDR1 MDHEN, CDR2 SYDVKM. Trimming removed 6 bases at V and 0 bases at J, with 11 bases between. The CDR3 spells CASSLKGATNEKLFF. The CDR3 bases are TGTGCCAGCAGCCTTAAGGGGGCAACTAATGAAAAACTGTTTTTT.

The J gene is TRBJ2-5, the V gene TRBV11-2; no clear D. CDR3 size: 14 residues. With 8 bases removed from V and 2 bases from J, the gap between germline ends came to 15 bases. CDR1 SGHAT and CDR2 FQNNGV come from the germline V gene. CDR3 in DNA: TGTGCCAGCTTTACGAAACCAAGACAAGAGACCCAGTACTTC. This gives the protein CASFTKPRQETQYF. Complete variable domain (other parts from reference TRBV11-2 and TRBJ2-5): EAGVAQSPRYKIIEKRQSVAFWCNPISGHATLYWYQQILGQGPKLLIQFQNNGVVDDSQLPKDRFSAERLKGVDSTLKIQPAKLEDSAVYLCASFTKPRQETQYFGPGTRLLVL.

J is TRBJ2-3 and V is TRBV4-2; D gene unclear. Trimming cost V 1 base and J 1 base, with 6 bases left between them. The CDR3 is 14 residues long. Germline V lookup: CDR1 LGHNA, CDR2 YNFKEQ. CDR3 coding DNA: TGTGCCAGCAGCCAAGTGCTACGCACAGATACGCAGTATTTT. It is translated as CASSQVLRTDTQYF.

V and J are TRBV4-3 and TRBJ2-7, with TRBD2 identical over 8 bases. CDR3 length: 14 amino acids. Unmatched junction bases numbered 7, after V lost 6 bases and J lost 3 bases. The germline gives CDR1 LGHNA, CDR2 YSLEER. The CDR3 sequence is CASSTGGPYYEQYF. DNA for the CDR3: TGCGCCAGCAGTACGGGAGGGCCTTACTACGAGCAGTACTTC.

The chain employs TRBV7-2 and TRBJ1-2; 9 bases match TRBD1. V gave up 1 base and J gave up 5 bases; unmatched junction bases: 5. This CDR3 has 15 residues. From germline, CDR1 is SGHTA and CDR2 FQGNSA. The CDR3: CASSLGGQGVYGYTF. The DNA for the CDR3 is TGTGCCAGCAGCTTAGGGGGACAGGGAGTTTATGGCTACACCTTC. Full variable domain (missing parts from reference TRBV7-2 and TRBJ1-2): GAGVSQSPSNKVTEKGKDVELRCDPISGHTALYWYRQSLGQGLEFLIYFQGNSAPDKSGLPSDRFSAERTGGSVSTLTIQRTQQEDSAVYLCASSLGGQGVYGYTFGSGTRLTVV.

The genes are TRBV18 and TRBJ2-1; 8 positions match TRBD2. Unmatched junction bases numbered 3, after V lost 0 bases and J lost 8 bases. The CDR3 loop spans 14 amino acids. Germline V CDR1 and CDR2: KGHSH, LQKENI. The CDR3 is CASSPPTGGDEQFF. CDR3 coding DNA: TGTGCCAGCTCACCACCGACGGGAGGGGATGAGCAGTTCTTC.

This clone was detected only once. The CDR3 spells CASSQGIGASGSDTQYF. The CDR3 region has the DNA TGTGCCAGCAGCCAGGGGATCGGGGCTAGTGGGTCAGATACGCAGTATTTT. The chain employs TRBV4-2 and TRBJ2-3; the D call may be TRBD1 or TRBD2 (5 bases each). The CDR3 is 17 residues long. Germline lookup yields CDR1 LGHNA and CDR2 YNFKEQ. V lost 3 bases and J 4 bases, leaving 20 bases between the germline ends.

This clone came up once. V is TRBV5-1 and J is TRBJ2-5; TRBD2 aligns across 7 bases. This CDR3 has 16 residues. Germline V CDR1 and CDR2: SGHRS, YFSETQ. The V and J ends lost 5 bases and 5 bases, in that order; junction bases with no gene match: 15. As DNA, the CDR3 is TGCGCCAGCAGAAATAGACTAGCCCATAAGGTGGAGACCCAGTACTTC. This codes for CASRNRLAHKVETQYF.

This chain uses TRBV19 with TRBJ2-7; 11 positions match TRBD2. From germline, CDR1 is LNHDA and CDR2 SQIVND (reference sequence). Losses at the gene ends were 6 bases for V and 12 bases for J; bases not matched to a gene: 4. The CDR3 runs 11 residues. For the CDR3, the DNA is TGTGCCAGTAGACTAGCGGGAGTATTGTACTTC. Amino acid sequence: CASRLAGVLYF.

V and J are TRBV7-6 and TRBJ2-1, with 10 bases matching TRBD2. V was clipped by 4 bases and J by 3 bases; unmatched bases: 9. CDR3 length equals 17 residues. CDR1 is SGHVS and CDR2 is FNYEAQ in the germline V gene. The chain's CDR3 is CASSSIAGGRRYNEQFF. CDR3 in DNA: TGTGCCAGCAGCTCAATAGCGGGAGGTCGACGCTACAATGAGCAGTTCTTC.

The chain recombines TRBV5-1 with TRBJ2-3, with D possibly TRBD2 on 6 matching bases. Germline lookup yields CDR1 SGHRS and CDR2 YFSETQ. This CDR3 is built from 16 residues. V was clipped by 0 bases and J by 0 bases, with 11 bases between them. In DNA form, the CDR3 reads TGCGCCAGCAGCTTGGATGGTAGCGGAAGCACAGATACGCAGTATTTT. Encoded protein: CASSLDGSGSTDTQYF.

V is TRBV28 and J is TRBJ2-7, with D possibly being TRBD2 (6 bases). V lost 3 bases to trimming and J lost 2 bases, with 23 bases between them. The CDR3 runs to 18 residues. The germline V gene has CDR1 MDHEN and CDR2 SYDVKM. CDR3 bases: TGTGCCAGCAGTTTTTTCGTATCCGCTGGCGGGGACCCCTACGAGCAGTACTTC. Amino acid sequence: CASSFFVSAGGDPYEQYF.

The CDR3 sequence is CASSPLTGELFF. In DNA form, the CDR3 reads TGTGCCAGCAGTCCGCTCACCGGGGAGCTGTTTTTT. The gene calls are TRBV27 and TRBJ2-2, with unresolved D. From germline, CDR1 is MNHEY and CDR2 SMNVEV (reference sequence). CDR3 length equals 12 residues. V was pared by 5 bases and J by 4 bases, with 5 bases between.

The chain combines TRBV4-1 with TRBJ2-7; D gene unclear. Trimming took 1 base from V and 3 from J, leaving 13 bases between them. This CDR3 region has 15 residues. The germline V gene has CDR1 MGHRA and CDR2 YSYEKL. This chain's CDR3 is CASSQAHPGNYEQYF. The CDR3 DNA follows: TGCGCCAGCAGCCAAGCACATCCAGGTAACTACGAGCAGTACTTC.

J is TRBJ2-7 and V is TRBV6-1, with D maybe TRBD2 (6 bases). The V end lost 7 bases, the J end lost 5 bases, and 15 bases lay between the germline ends. CDR3 size: 13 residues. The germline CDR1 and CDR2 sequences are MNHNS and SASEGT. The CDR3 protein is CASNRDSTNEQYF. CDR3 coding DNA: TGTGCCAGCAATCGGGACTCTACGAACGAGCAGTACTTC.

There are a few counts of this clone. The J gene is TRBJ2-3, the V gene TRBV30; D might be TRBD2 (6 bases). The CDR3 is 13 amino acids. Germline CDR1 GTSNPN, CDR2 SVGIG (reference sequence). V lost 3 bases to trimming and J lost 3 bases, with 10 bases between them. This CDR3 is CAWSLAATDTQYF. DNA of the CDR3: TGTGCCTGGAGCTTAGCGGCGACAGATACGCAGTATTTT.